The entry that follows covers one T cell receptor (beta chain) sequence. V lost 2 bases, J lost 2 bases, and 16 bases lay in between. CDR1 is MNHEY, CDR2 SVGEGT, per germline. The CDR3 is 16 amino acids. This specimen comes from a study of blood T cell repertoires in COVID-19. Study summary: The United States, Italy and Spain were the sources of the acute and convalescent COVID-19 samples. In each case, the material was cDNA or gDNA derived from T cells, B-cell-depleted T cells, or PBMCs.

Per the authors' pipeline: Amplification of reference gene primers was used by the study to estimate nucleated cell counts. Data came from immunoSEQ multiplex PCR; TCRdb stores just in-frame clones and leaves some out. That table is the source of V, J and clone size, and D and trimming were worked out from the DNA. This sample yields tens of thousands of clones, of which 81% are seen a single time; 25% to 35% belongs to the top ten. This TCR came from a woman older than 75 with active or convalescent COVID-19. The chain combines TRBV6-2 or TRBV6-3 with TRBJ2-7; tentatively, D is TRBD2 (6 bases). The sequencing sample was made of peripheral blood. The CDR3 coding sequence is TGTGCCAGCAGTTACACCCCGGAGTCGGGGGCCTACGAGCAGTACTTC. It is translated as CASSYTPESGAYEQYF.